This entry concerns a single TCR beta chain. The ends were cut back, 3 bases at V and 4 bases at J, with 12 bases in the middle. The CDR3 sequence is 15 residues long. Germline V lookup: CDR1 LNHDA, CDR2 SQIVND (reference sequence). The sample originates from a study of blood T cell repertoires in COVID-19. The overall study: Sources were T cells, B-cell-depleted T cells, or PBMCs; the material itself was cDNA or gDNA.

The assay was immunoSEQ multiplex PCR, and TCRdb's table has in-frame clones only and misses some. The sample lists more than 250,000 clones, around nine tenths occurring once. The receptor comes from a woman aged 35 to 49 who had recovered from COVID-19. The genes are TRBV19 and TRBJ2-2, with a weak D call TRBD2 (6 bases). The source material was PBMCs or T cells enriched from blood (not recorded which). CDR3 region: CASSIAGILTGELFF. Here the CDR3 DNA reads TGTGCCAGTAGTATTGCGGGGATCCTCACCGGGGAGCTGTTTTTT.